Listed below are T cell receptor beta chains from one sample, sequenced in a study of cytomegalovirus exposure and HLA in healthy donors. TCRdb's copy holds only in-frame clones and misses some; the assay was immunoSEQ multiplex PCR. Here the sample spans 150,000 to 250,000 clones, 82% being singletons. Sequenced material: PBMCs. The receptor set was obtained from a boy aged 2-9 years in good health and CMV-seronegative. CDR3s include the opening cysteine and the closing phenylalanine or tryptophan. The D gene is left open where the match is weak. Clone size is shown for a subset of rows, as once, few, many or a class of expanded clone.

. | . | TRBJ1-1 | TRBV13 | 16 | CASSPEGGFENTEAFF | TGTGCCAGCAGCCCCGAAGGGGGTTTCGAGAACACTGAAGCTTTCTTT
. | . | TRBJ2-7 | TRBV19 | 13 | CASSIGYNREQYF | TGTGCCAGTAGTATAGGGTACAACAGAGAGCAGTACTTC
. | . | TRBJ2-5 | TRBV20-1 | 10 | CSGATETQYF | TGCAGTGGGGCGACGGAGACCCAGTACTTC
. | . | TRBJ2-7 | TRBV5-1 | 14 | CASSTTQNTYEQYF | TGCGCCAGCAGCACGACACAGAATACCTACGAGCAGTACTTC
. | . | TRBJ1-1 | TRBV5-1 | 16 | CASSLVAGVMNTEAFF | TGCGCCAGCAGCTTGGTGGCAGGGGTCATGAACACTGAAGCTTTCTTT
. | TRBD2 | TRBJ2-1 | TRBV5-1 | 16 | CASSPDGGENYNEQFF | TGCGCCAGCAGCCCGGACGGGGGGGAAAACTACAATGAGCAGTTCTTC
few | TRBD1 | TRBJ1-2 | TRBV5-6 | 15 | CASSSLGQGLYGYTF | TGTGCCAGCAGCTCTCTGGGACAGGGATTGTATGGCTACACCTTC
. | TRBD1 | TRBJ2-7 | TRBV11-3 | 14 | CASSPGQGYREQYF | TGTGCCAGCAGCCCGGGACAGGGTTATCGCGAGCAGTACTTC
. | TRBD2 | TRBJ2-7 | TRBV6-8 | 19 | CARRELTWPPLGGDYEQYF | TGTGCCAGACGAGAATTAACATGGCCCCCCCTCGGGGGGGATTACGAGCAGTACTTC
. | TRBD1 | TRBJ2-7 | TRBV6-5 | 13 | CASSRDRGHEQYF | TGTGCCAGCAGCCGGGACAGGGGGCACGAGCAGTACTTC
. | . | TRBJ2-3 | TRBV9 | 13 | CASSVVASDTQYF | TGTGCCAGCAGCGTAGTAGCTTCGGATACGCAGTATTTT
. | . | TRBJ2-4 | TRBV10-1 | 10 | CASSPAVQYF | TGCGCCAGCAGTCCAGCGGTCCAGTACTTC
. | . | TRBJ1-1 | TRBV30 | 13 | CAWSVEGRKGTFF | TGTGCCTGGAGTGTAGAGGGCAGGAAAGGGACTTTCTTT
few | TRBD1 | TRBJ1-2 | TRBV7-9 | 18 | CASSSRPDRGHSNYGYTF | TGTGCCAGCAGCTCACGACCCGACAGGGGCCATTCAAACTATGGCTACACCTTC
. | TRBD1 | TRBJ2-5 | TRBV5-8 | 15 | CASSFRGQPEETQYF | TGTGCCAGCAGCTTTCGGGGACAGCCAGAAGAGACCCAGTACTTC
. | . | TRBJ2-5 | TRBV11-3 | 12 | CASSLRGETQYF | TGTGCCAGCAGCTTAAGGGGGGAGACCCAGTACTTC
. | . | TRBJ1-2 | TRBV2 | 14 | CASRTGSENYGYTF | TGTGCCAGCAGAACAGGATCCGAAAACTATGGCTACACCTTC
. | . | TRBJ1-2 | TRBV14 | 18 | CASSHTTLKELTIYGYTF | TGTGCCAGCAGCCACACCACTCTTAAGGAACTGACAATATATGGCTACACCTTC
. | TRBD2 | TRBJ2-7 | TRBV4-2 | 15 | CASSQGSSGGYEQYF | TGTGCCAGCAGCCAAGGGTCTAGCGGGGGGTACGAGCAGTACTTC
once | TRBD1 | TRBJ1-2 | TRBV7-9 | 15 | CSSSLGPQGNYGYTF | TGTTCCAGCAGCTTAGGACCACAGGGGAACTATGGCTACACCTTC
once | TRBD1 | TRBJ1-4 | TRBV5-3 | 16 | CARSLGNWTGEEKLFF | TGTGCCAGAAGCTTGGGGAATTGGACAGGGGAGGAAAAACTGTTTTTT
. | . | TRBJ1-1 | TRBV19 | 14 | CASSRETQVTEAFF | TGTGCCAGTAGCAGGGAAACCCAGGTCACTGAAGCTTTCTTT
. | TRBD2 | TRBJ2-3 | TRBV7-2 | 14 | CASSSSGATDTQYF | TGTGCCAGCAGCTCTAGCGGGGCCACAGATACGCAGTATTTT
. | . | TRBJ1-4 | TRBV4-1 | 20 | CASSQVLGELGLSTNEKLLF | TGCGCCAGCAGCCAAGTTCTAGGGGAACTCGGCCTTTCTACTAATGAAAAACTGCTTTTT
once | TRBD2 | TRBJ2-7 | TRBV9 | 15 | CASSVTAGGPYEQYF | TGTGCCAGCAGCGTCACTGCGGGGGGGCCCTACGAGCAGTACTTC
. | . | TRBJ1-2 | TRBV6-1 | 15 | CASSEIGGTFHPYTF | TGTGCCAGCAGTGAAATAGGTGGGACATTTCACCCCTACACCTTC
. | . | TRBJ1-1 | TRBV9 | 14 | CASSVGGINTEAFF | TGTGCCAGCAGCGTAGGAGGGATAAACACTGAAGCTTTCTTT
. | TRBD1 | TRBJ2-5 | TRBV18 | 15 | CASSPPSGGWETQYF | TGTGCCAGCTCACCTCCGTCAGGGGGCTGGGAGACCCAGTACTTC
. | . | TRBJ2-6 | TRBV28 | 14 | CASSLQGTANVLTF | TGTGCCAGCAGTTTACAGGGGACGGCCAACGTCCTGACTTTC
once | . | TRBJ2-7 | TRBV7-2 | 16 | CASSSWGGTGSYEQYF | TGTGCCAGCAGCTCCTGGGGAGGGACAGGTTCCTACGAGCAGTACTTC
. | . | TRBJ1-1 | TRBV4-3 | 14 | CASSQGGMNTEAFF | TGCGCCAGCAGCCAGGGGGGGATGAACACTGAAGCTTTCTTT
few | . | TRBJ2-5 | TRBV15 | 15 | CATSRDVDRGETQYF | TGTGCCACCAGCAGAGATGTTGACAGAGGAGAGACCCAGTACTTC
few | . | TRBJ1-2 | TRBV2 | 15 | CASSATGLVNYGYTF | TGTGCCAGCAGTGCAACGGGGTTGGTCAACTATGGCTACACCTTC
. | TRBD2 | TRBJ2-3 | TRBV7-2 | 13 | CASSLRGADTQYF | TGTGCCAGCAGCTTACGGGGGGCAGATACGCAGTATTTT
. | TRBD1 | TRBJ2-5 | TRBV6-6 | 13 | CASSSTGVETQYF | TGTGCCAGCAGTTCGACAGGGGTAGAGACCCAGTACTTC
. | . | TRBJ2-3 | TRBV4-2 | 16 | CASSQDLGTAGDTQYF | TGTGCCAGCAGCCAAGATCTCGGAACTGCGGGTGATACGCAGTATTTT
. | . | TRBJ2-7 | TRBV18 | 14 | CASSPRQGRAEQYF | TGTGCCAGCTCACCACGGCAGGGGCGGGCCGAGCAGTACTTC
few | . | TRBJ2-3 | TRBV5-8 | 16 | CASSWAVRVQGDTQYF | TGTGCCAGCAGCTGGGCGGTGAGGGTACAAGGAGATACGCAGTATTTT
. | TRBD1 | TRBJ2-7 | TRBV7-8 | 12 | CASSLTGGEQYF | TGTGCCAGCAGCTTAACAGGGGGCGAGCAGTACTTC
. | . | TRBJ2-5 | TRBV7-2 | 12 | CANEPEQETQYF | TGTGCCAACGAACCCGAGCAAGAGACCCAGTACTTC
. | . | TRBJ1-2 | TRBV18 | 15 | CASSPESTGYNGYTF | TGTGCCAGCTCACCAGAAAGCACAGGGTACAATGGCTACACCTTC
. | . | TRBJ1-6 | TRBV7-2 | 14 | CASGRDGVASPLHF | TGTGCCAGCGGGAGGGACGGAGTGGCTTCACCCCTCCACTTT
. | . | TRBJ1-6 | TRBV2 | 13 | CASTPLDNSPLHF | TGTGCCAGCACCCCCCTTGATAATTCACCCCTCCACTTT
. | TRBD2 | TRBJ2-7 | TRBV2 | 14 | CASSDSSGGYEQYF | TGTGCCAGCAGTGATTCTAGCGGGGGCTACGAGCAGTACTTC
. | . | TRBJ1-3 | TRBV7-8 | 15 | CASSLRGSDGNTIYF | TGTGCCAGCAGCTTGAGGGGGTCGGATGGAAACACCATATATTTT
. | . | TRBJ2-1 | TRBV7-9 | 15 | CASSLRGDSYNEQFF | TGTGCCAGCAGCTTGCGTGGGGACTCTTACAATGAGCAGTTCTTC
. | TRBD2 | TRBJ2-7 | TRBV5-1 | 17 | CASSQEKTSGYSYEQYF | TGCGCCAGCAGCCAAGAAAAGACTAGCGGGTATTCATACGAGCAGTACTTC
. | . | TRBJ1-2 | TRBV5-4 | 14 | CASSWGGENYGYTF | TGTGCCAGCAGCTGGGGGGGGGAAAACTATGGCTACACCTTC
. | . | TRBJ1-1 | TRBV4-1 | 14 | CASSQDSRGTEAFF | TGCGCCAGCAGCCAAGATAGTCGGGGGACTGAAGCTTTCTTT
. | . | TRBJ2-5 | TRBV5-1 | 15 | CASSLGLRGQETQYF | TGCGCCAGCAGCTTGGGGCTCAGGGGACAAGAGACCCAGTACTTC
. | TRBD2 | TRBJ2-3 | TRBV4-3 | 16 | CASSHFSGGAGDTQYF | TGCGCCAGCAGCCACTTTAGCGGGGGGGCAGGAGATACGCAGTATTTT
. | TRBD1 | TRBJ1-1 | TRBV19 | 15 | CASSPWTGSNTEAFF | TGTGCCAGTAGTCCCTGGACAGGATCGAACACTGAAGCTTTCTTT
few | TRBD1 | TRBJ1-2 | TRBV28 | 17 | CASSLDVIIRQGYGYTF | TGTGCCAGCAGTTTAGACGTGATCATCCGACAGGGGTATGGCTACACCTTC